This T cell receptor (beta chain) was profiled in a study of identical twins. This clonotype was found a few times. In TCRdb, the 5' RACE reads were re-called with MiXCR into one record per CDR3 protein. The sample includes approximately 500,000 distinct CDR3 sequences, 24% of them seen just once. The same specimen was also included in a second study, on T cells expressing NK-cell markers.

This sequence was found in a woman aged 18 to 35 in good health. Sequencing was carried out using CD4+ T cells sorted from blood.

The chain's CDR3 is CASSGRGHEQYF. In DNA, the CDR3 is TGCGCCAGCAGCGGAAGGGGGCACGAGCAGTACTTC. This chain connects TRBV5-1 to TRBJ2-7; the match to TRBD1 covers 7 bases. The junction had 3 bases not matched to a gene; V was cut back by 4 bases and J by 5 bases. CDR3 length: 12 amino acids. CDR1 is SGHRS, CDR2 YFSETQ, per germline. The complete variable domain, with remaining parts taken from reference TRBV5-1 and TRBJ2-7, reads KAGVTQTPRYLIKTRGQQVTLSCSPISGHRSVSWYQQTPGQGLQFLFEYFSETQRNKGNFPGRFSGRQFSNSRSEMNVSTLELGDSALYLCASSGRGHEQYFGPGTRLTVT.